This T cell receptor (beta chain) was sequenced during a study of blood T cell repertoires in COVID-19 (dated by TCRdb to the early 2020s). As for the study more broadly: Collaborator samples came from the United States, Italy and Spain and covered acute and convalescent phases of COVID-19. The sample metadata nearly always contained a de-identified subject ID, COVID-19 status, age in years and sex. The prospective study material was composed of cDNA or gDNA derived from T cells, B-cell-depleted T cells, or PBMCs. The repertoires were made available in a free public database intended to serve as a resource for research on the immune response to SARS-CoV-2. Deeply sampled blood TCRbeta repertoires from subjects exposed to, actively infected with, or recovered from COVID-19 were included in the dataset. Where available, HLA class I and class II types were taken from metadata supplied by the sample provider and were not determined by assay-based typing. The samples were drawn from two sources: the first 160 participants of the ongoing ImmuneRACE study, and 950 to 1,500 subjects contributed by 6 global collaborators.

The CDR3, cysteine through phenylalanine, is 15 amino acids long. Only the CDR3 region is kept as DNA, spanning 45 bases read in frame from base 1. A distance of 18 bases separates the germline ends of V and J, which lose 4 bases and 7 bases respectively. According to the germline V gene, CDR1 reads MNHEY and CDR2 reads SVGAGI. Broad study findings and their caveats: How much clinical and demographic metadata was included differed by source and by participant, and the metadata was provided uncurated.

A note on this clone: No antigen is known for it. Nothing much larger sits one base from this clone, and base qualities are not available.

Each collaborating institution followed its own protocols to collect whole blood in K2EDTA tubes. For TCRbeta analysis, collaborator samples were shipped as frozen whole blood, as isolated PBMCs, or as DNA extracted from either sample type. TCRbeta CDR3 regions were amplified from genomic DNA by means of the immunoSEQ Assay, a bias-controlled multiplex PCR. Per the authors' processing: Nucleated cell counts per sample were estimated from amplification of reference gene primers within the assay. To quantify the absolute abundance of each unique TCRbeta CDR3 rearrangement, sequence reads were collapsed and filtered. Productive Simpson clonality was computed per sample as the square root of Simpson's diversity index over productive rearrangements. As stored in TCRdb, this immuneACCESS dataset retains in-frame rearrangements with V and J assigned. A fraction of the clones does not appear; measured against another copy, unresolved V genes explain less than half of the discrepancy, and the remainder lacks a known reason. V and J calls and clone size are as listed in that table; D and trimming were resolved from the DNA. This sample comprises roughly 300,000 clones, 70% to 90% of them detected only once. The top ten hold around 7.8% of the sample.

The source is a human donor in a cohort sampled during active COVID-19. The chain is encoded by TRBV6-5 joined to TRBJ2-3; TRBD1 is possibly the D segment (6 matching bases). The source material was peripheral blood. The nucleotide sequence is TGTGCCAGCAGTTGGGATCAGGGGTTCAGAAATACGCAGTATTTT. Its protein product is CASSWDQGFRNTQYF.